This TCR beta chain was found in a study of blood T cells in healthy people across ages. The CDR3 has 12 amino acids. Germline CDR1 is DFQATT and CDR2 is SNEGSKA (reference sequence). The germline V and J ends were trimmed by 1 base and 7 bases, with 10 bases remaining between them. This clonotype has only a few counts. A sample-barcoded 5' primer and a J-beta primer mix were used in a second PCR of roughly 7 to 12 cycles. Researchers report that a template-switch adaptor with 12 random nucleotides tagged each cDNA molecule. MiXCR was run by TCRdb on the 5' RACE reads, yielding one entry per CDR3 protein. Counted here are approximately 800,000 distinct CDR3 sequences, 35% to 40% occurring once; the ten biggest clones make up over 10%. Each individual donor underwent a draw of ten milliliters of peripheral blood.

The clonotype was recovered from a man between 18 and 29 years old in good health. The chain has TRBV20-1 and TRBJ1-1; D is perhaps TRBD1 (6 bases). The sequenced sample consisted of blood. CDR3 in amino acids: CSARAGAGEAFF. CDR3 bases: TGCAGTGCTAGAGCAGGGGCGGGTGAAGCTTTCTTT.